This T cell receptor beta chain was sequenced during a study of identical twins. This clonotype was seen ten or more times. Using its own MiXCR run on the 5' RACE reads, TCRdb lists one record per CDR3 protein. The sample yields around 480,000 distinct CDR3 sequences, 14% seen once. With 4 bases clipped from V and 10 bases from J, the junction kept 17 bases outside the gene matches. Looked up from germline, CDR1 is SGHRS and CDR2 is YFSETQ. This CDR3 spans 16 amino acids. These data were also filed under a second study, of yellow fever vaccine responses in identical twins.

What was sequenced was CD4+ T cells sorted from blood. This receptor was identified in a woman between 18 and 30 years old in good health. The chain employs TRBV5-1 and TRBJ2-7; TRBD2 agrees at 10 bases. The CDR3 bases are TGCGCCAGCAGCGCCGGAAGCCTAGCGGGAGTGCCTCAACAGTACTTC. Translation: CASSAGSLAGVPQQYF. Supplemented by reference TRBV5-1 and TRBJ2-7, the full variable domain reads KAGVTQTPRYLIKTRGQQVTLSCSPISGHRSVSWYQQTPGQGLQFLFEYFSETQRNKGNFPGRFSGRQFSNSRSEMNVSTLELGDSALYLCASSAGSLAGVPQQYFGPGTRLTVT.